This T cell receptor beta chain came from a study of blood T cell repertoires in COVID-19. At the level of the study: PBMCs, B-cell-depleted T cells, or T cells were the source of the cDNA or gDNA that made up the material.

The CDR3 covers 15 residues. After removal of 5 bases from V and 7 bases from J, the junction contained 9 bases not matched to a gene. Germline V gene sequence: CDR1 KGHSH, CDR2 LQKENI. Using immunoSEQ multiplex PCR, the repertoire was profiled, and TCRdb retains in-frame clones only, with some absent. Here the sample spans 95,000 to 110,000 clones, 70% to 85% being singletons. Sequencing used peripheral blood. The genes are TRBV18 and TRBJ1-5; the match to TRBD1 covers 9 bases. This receptor was identified in a woman older than 75 with active or convalescent COVID-19. CDR3 sequence reads: CASSAYRDRAQPQHF. CDR3 bases: TGTGCCAGCTCAGCCTACCGGGACAGGGCACAGCCCCAGCATTTT.